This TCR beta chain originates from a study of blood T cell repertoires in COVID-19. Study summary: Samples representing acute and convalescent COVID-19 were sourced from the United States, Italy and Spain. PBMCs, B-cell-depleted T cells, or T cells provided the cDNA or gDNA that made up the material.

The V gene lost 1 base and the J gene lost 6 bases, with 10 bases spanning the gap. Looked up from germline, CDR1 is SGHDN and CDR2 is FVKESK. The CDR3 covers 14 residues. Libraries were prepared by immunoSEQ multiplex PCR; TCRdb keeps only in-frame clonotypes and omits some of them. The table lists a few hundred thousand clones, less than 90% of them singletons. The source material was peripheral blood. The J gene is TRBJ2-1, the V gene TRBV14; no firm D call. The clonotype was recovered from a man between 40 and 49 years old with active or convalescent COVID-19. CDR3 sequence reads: CASSQVPRSNEQFF. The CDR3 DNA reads TGTGCCAGCAGCCAAGTTCCCAGAAGCAATGAGCAGTTCTTC.